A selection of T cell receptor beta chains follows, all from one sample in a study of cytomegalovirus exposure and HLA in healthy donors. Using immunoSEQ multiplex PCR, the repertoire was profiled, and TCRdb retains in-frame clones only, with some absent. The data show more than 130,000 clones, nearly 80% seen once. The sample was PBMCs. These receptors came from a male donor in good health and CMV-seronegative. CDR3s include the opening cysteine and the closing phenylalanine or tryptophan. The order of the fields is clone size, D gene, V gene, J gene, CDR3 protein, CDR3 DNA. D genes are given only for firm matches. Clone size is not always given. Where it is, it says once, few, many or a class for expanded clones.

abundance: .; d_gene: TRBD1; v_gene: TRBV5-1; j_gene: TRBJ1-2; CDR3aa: CASSLSGQGLSSPYGYTF; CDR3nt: TGCGCCAGCAGCTTGAGTGGACAGGGGCTATCCTCCCCCTATGGCTACACCTTC
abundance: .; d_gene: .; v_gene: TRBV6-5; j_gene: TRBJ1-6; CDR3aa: CASSPGTRGKSPLHF; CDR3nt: TGTGCCAGCAGCCCGGGGACCCGGGGGAAATCACCCCTCCACTTT
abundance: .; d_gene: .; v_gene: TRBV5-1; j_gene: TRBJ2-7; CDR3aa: CASSLEAGPSYEQYF; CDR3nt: TGCGCCAGCAGCTTGGAGGCAGGGCCTAGCTACGAGCAGTACTTC
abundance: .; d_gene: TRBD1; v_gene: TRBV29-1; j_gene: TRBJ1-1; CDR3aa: CSVKDRGANTEAFF; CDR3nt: TGCAGCGTCAAGGACAGGGGGGCGAACACTGAAGCTTTCTTT
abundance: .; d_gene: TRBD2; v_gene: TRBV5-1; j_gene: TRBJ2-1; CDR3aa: CASSLEERGGGEQFF; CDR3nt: TGCGCCAGCAGCTTGGAGGAGCGGGGGGGCGGTGAGCAGTTCTTC
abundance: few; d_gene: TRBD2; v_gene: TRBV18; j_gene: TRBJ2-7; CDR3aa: CASSPGGSGGAYEQYF; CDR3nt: TGTGCCAGCTCACCGGGAGGGTCCGGTGGGGCCTACGAGCAGTACTTC
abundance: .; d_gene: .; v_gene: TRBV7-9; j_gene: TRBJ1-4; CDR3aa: CASSLLAGAHEKLFF; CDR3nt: TGTGCCAGCAGCTTATTAGCGGGGGCCCATGAAAAACTGTTTTTT
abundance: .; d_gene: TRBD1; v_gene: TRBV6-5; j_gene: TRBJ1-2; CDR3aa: CASSSQGNGYTF; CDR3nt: TGTGCCAGCAGTTCACAGGGGAATGGCTACACCTTC
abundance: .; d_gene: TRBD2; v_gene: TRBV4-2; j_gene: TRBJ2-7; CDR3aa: CASSQGFLAANSYEQYF; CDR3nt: TGTGCCAGCAGCCAAGGGTTTCTAGCGGCCAACTCCTACGAGCAGTACTTC
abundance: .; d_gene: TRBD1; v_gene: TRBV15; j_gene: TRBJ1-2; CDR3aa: CATSTSGTGVGYTF; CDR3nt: TGTGCCACCAGCACCTCCGGGACAGGGGTCGGCTACACCTTC
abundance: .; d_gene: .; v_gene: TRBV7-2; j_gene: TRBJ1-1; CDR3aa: CASSFLGTPSQAFF; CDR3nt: TGTGCCAGCAGCTTCCTCGGGACACCTTCTCAAGCTTTCTTT
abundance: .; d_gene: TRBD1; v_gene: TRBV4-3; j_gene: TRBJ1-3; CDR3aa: CASSQDAGGSNTIYF; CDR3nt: TGCGCCAGCAGCCAAGACGCAGGGGGCTCGAACACCATATATTTT
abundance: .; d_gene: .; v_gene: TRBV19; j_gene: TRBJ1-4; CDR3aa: CASKPRGVSENNEKLFF; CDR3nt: TGTGCCAGTAAACCCCGGGGGGTATCGGAGAATAATGAAAAACTGTTTTTT
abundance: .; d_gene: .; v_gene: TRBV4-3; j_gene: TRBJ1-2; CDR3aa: CASSQDFRGIYVGYTF; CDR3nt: TGCGCCAGCAGCCAAGACTTCAGGGGAATCTATGTGGGCTACACCTTC
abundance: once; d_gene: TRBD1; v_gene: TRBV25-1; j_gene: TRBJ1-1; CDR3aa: CASSGGQGARWNTEAFF; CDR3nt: TGTGCCAGCAGTGGAGGACAGGGGGCGAGGTGGAACACTGAAGCTTTCTTT
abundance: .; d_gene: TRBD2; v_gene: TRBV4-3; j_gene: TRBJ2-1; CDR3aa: CASSHSLAGRYNEQFF; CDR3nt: TGCGCCAGCAGCCATTCTCTAGCGGGGCGCTACAATGAGCAGTTCTTC
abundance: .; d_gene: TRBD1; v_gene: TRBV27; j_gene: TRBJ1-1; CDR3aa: CASSFRDRAEAFF; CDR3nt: TGTGCCAGCAGTTTCCGGGACAGGGCAGAAGCTTTCTTT
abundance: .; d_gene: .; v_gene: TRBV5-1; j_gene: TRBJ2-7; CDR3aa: CASSLAQGGRVEQYF; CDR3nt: TGCGCCAGCAGCTTGGCCCAGGGGGGTAGGGTCGAGCAGTACTTC
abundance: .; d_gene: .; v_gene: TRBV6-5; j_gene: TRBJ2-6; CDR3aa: CASRWHSDNVLTF; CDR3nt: TGTGCCAGTCGGTGGCACAGTGACAACGTCCTGACTTTC
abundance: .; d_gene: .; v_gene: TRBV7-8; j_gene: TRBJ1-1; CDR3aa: CASSLVVGVGSSEAFF; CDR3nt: TGTGCCAGCAGCTTAGTGGTGGGCGTCGGGAGTTCTGAAGCTTTCTTT
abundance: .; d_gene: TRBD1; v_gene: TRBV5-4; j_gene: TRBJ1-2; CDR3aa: CASSLTGDGDGYTF; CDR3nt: TGTGCCAGCAGCTTGACAGGGGACGGTGATGGCTACACCTTC
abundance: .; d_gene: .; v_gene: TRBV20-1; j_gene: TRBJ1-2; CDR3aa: CSATDSYGYTF; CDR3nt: TGCAGTGCGACTGACTCTTATGGCTACACCTTC
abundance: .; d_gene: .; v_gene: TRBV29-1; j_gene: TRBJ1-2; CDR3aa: CSVPSGDTYGYTF; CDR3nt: TGCAGCGTTCCCTCAGGGGATACATATGGCTACACCTTC
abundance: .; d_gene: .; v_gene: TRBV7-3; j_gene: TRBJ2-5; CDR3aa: CASSYTGSQGETQYF; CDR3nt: TGTGCCAGCAGCTACACAGGGAGTCAGGGTGAGACCCAGTACTTC
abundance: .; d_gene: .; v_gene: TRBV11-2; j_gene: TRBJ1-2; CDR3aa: CASSLSAANYGYTF; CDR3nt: TGTGCCAGCAGCTTATCCGCAGCTAACTATGGCTACACCTTC
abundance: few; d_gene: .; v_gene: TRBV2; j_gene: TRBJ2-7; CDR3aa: CASSQTYEQYF; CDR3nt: TGTGCCAGCAGTCAGACCTACGAGCAGTACTTC
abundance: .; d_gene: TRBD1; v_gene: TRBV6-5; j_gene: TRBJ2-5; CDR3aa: CASSPTGETQYF; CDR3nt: TGTGCCAGCAGCCCGACAGGGGAGACCCAGTACTTC
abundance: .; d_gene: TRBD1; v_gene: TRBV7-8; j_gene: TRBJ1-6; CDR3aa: CASSLLGQGVRSPLHF; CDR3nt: TGTGCCAGCAGCTTATTGGGACAGGGGGTACGGTCACCCCTCCACTTT
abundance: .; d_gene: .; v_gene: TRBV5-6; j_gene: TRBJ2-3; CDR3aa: CASSSADTQYF; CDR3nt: TGTGCCAGCAGCTCGGCAGATACGCAGTATTTT
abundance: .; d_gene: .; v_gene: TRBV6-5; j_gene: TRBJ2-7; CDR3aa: CASSSLYEQYF; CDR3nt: TGTGCCAGCAGTTCCCTATACGAGCAGTACTTC
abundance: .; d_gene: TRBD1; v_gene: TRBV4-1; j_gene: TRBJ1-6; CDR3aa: CASSQWDSSYNSPLHF; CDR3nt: TGCGCCAGCAGCCAATGGGACAGCTCCTATAATTCACCCCTCCACTTT
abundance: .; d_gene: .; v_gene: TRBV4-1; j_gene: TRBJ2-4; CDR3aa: CASSQAQNPGAKNIQYF; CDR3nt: TGCGCCAGCAGCCAGGCCCAAAATCCGGGGGCCAAAAACATTCAGTACTTC